The 19 T cell receptor beta chains below all came from one sample that was sequenced in a study of cytomegalovirus exposure and HLA in healthy donors (dated by TCRdb to 2017 to 2019). Preparation of the library involved the immunoSEQ multiplex PCR assay. For the multiplex PCR, a mixture combining 60 forward primers for TCR Vbeta segments and 13 reverse primers for TCR Jbeta segments was used. Not all clones reach the TCRdb copy of this immuneACCESS table, which keeps in-frame sequences only. Checked studies attribute under half of the gap to unresolved V genes and leave the rest unexplained. The sample records approximately 170,000 clones, approximately 80% of which are singletons. The ten largest clonotypes hold about 7.7% of the sample. Sequencing was carried out using PBMCs. Receptors originate from a woman in her thirties or forties in good health and CMV-seropositive.

The chain's CDR3 is CASSLIPGPSGGSASPLHF. The CDR3 DNA reads as TGTGCCAGCAGCCTGATACCTGGCCCGTCAGGGGGTTCAGCGTCACCCCTCCACTTT. The chain links TRBV4-2 to TRBJ1-6, with 7 bases lining up with TRBD1. V shed 4 bases and J 10 bases; nucleotides not matched to a gene: 22. Germline CDR1 and CDR2: LGHNA and YNFKEQ. The CDR3 sequence is 19 residues long.

This clone was observed once. The chain has TRBV28 and TRBJ1-2; 11 nucleotides match TRBD1. The CDR3 consists of 18 residues. The germline V gene encodes CDR1 MDHEN and CDR2 SYDVKM. The J segment lost 7 bases and the V segment lost 5 bases, leaving 18 bases of the junction unmatched. The CDR3 region is CASSPPGQGALRLSGYTF. The CDR3 nucleotides read TGTGCCAGCAGTCCCCCCGGACAGGGGGCGCTTCGTCTCTCTGGCTACACCTTC.

This clone has a handful of counts. V is TRBV30 and J is TRBJ2-5; 7 bases agree with TRBD1. Trimming cost V 0 bases and J 2 bases; bases outside gene matches: 3. The CDR3 sequence is 14 residues long. CDR1 is GTSNPN and CDR2 is SVGIG in the germline V gene (reference sequence). This CDR3 reads CAWSVQGVQETQYF. CDR3 nucleotide sequence: TGTGCCTGGAGTGTCCAGGGGGTTCAAGAGACCCAGTACTTC.

The chain uses TRBV6-5 and TRBJ1-2, with TRBD1 as a possible D gene (5 bases). The CDR3 totals 12 residues. Germline V CDR1 and CDR2: MNHEY, SVGAGI. V gave up 8 bases and J gave up 6 bases, with 13 bases separating them. This CDR3 reads CASGRGVDGYTF. The CDR3 bases are TGTGCCAGCGGGAGGGGCGTAGATGGCTACACCTTC.

V usage is TRBV30 and J usage is TRBJ1-1, with D possibly being TRBD1 (6 bases). Germline V lookup: CDR1 GTSNPN, CDR2 SVGIG (reference sequence). The CDR3 extends over 14 amino acids. Between the trimmed V and J ends, which lost 0 bases and 7 bases, there was a span of 15 bases. This CDR3 reads CAWSVFSGAGEAFF. The DNA of the CDR3 is TGTGCCTGGAGTGTATTCTCAGGGGCGGGTGAAGCTTTCTTT. Full variable domain (missing parts from reference TRBV30 and TRBJ1-1): SQTIHQWPATLVQPVGSPLSLECTVEGTSNPNLYWYRQAAGRGLQLLFYSVGIGQISSEVPQNLSASRPQDRQFILSSKKLLLSDSGFYLCAWSVFSGAGEAFFGQGTRLTVV.

This clone is deemed medium-sized (0.01 to 0.1%). As DNA, the CDR3 is TGTGCCAGCAGTTACGGGACTCCCATTGAAGCTTTCTTT. Amino acid sequence: CASSYGTPIEAFF. V is TRBV2 and J is TRBJ1-1; D may be TRBD1 (5 bases). The germline V gene has CDR1 SNHLY and CDR2 FYNNEI. The CDR3 contains 13 residues. The ends were cut back, 5 bases at V and 7 bases at J, with 14 bases in the middle.

This clone was seen a few times. The rearrangement links TRBV7-9 to TRBJ1-2, with D perhaps matching TRBD1 (6 bases). V was clipped by 5 bases and J by 3 bases, with 10 bases between them. The germline CDR1 and CDR2 sequences are SEHNR and FQNEAQ (reference sequence). This CDR3 has 13 amino acids. The CDR3 sequence: CASSRPGDYGYTF. The CDR3 DNA sequence: TGTGCCAGCAGCCGACCAGGGGACTATGGCTACACCTTC.

V is TRBV5-1 and J is TRBJ2-7; a possible D gene is TRBD2 (6 bases). The CDR3 consists of 15 residues. V was cut by 5 bases and J by 2 bases, with 17 bases left in between. Germline V gene sequence: CDR1 SGHRS, CDR2 YFSETQ. The CDR3 is CASSSPGLTTYEQYF. The CDR3 nucleotides are TGCGCCAGCAGTTCCCCGGGACTGACGACCTACGAGCAGTACTTC.

V and J are TRBV2 and TRBJ2-1, with 9 bases lining up with TRBD2. Germline V CDR1 and CDR2: SNHLY, FYNNEI. This CDR3 region has 15 residues. With V trimmed by 8 bases and J by 9 bases, 14 bases remained unmatched. DNA of the CDR3: TGTGCCAGCTGGACCGGGACTAGCTGGGTGTCTGAGCAGTTCTTC. Translated, it gives CASWTGTSWVSEQFF.

The chain carries TRBV7-2 and TRBJ1-2, with no clear D. The CDR3 totals 15 residues. The V gene's germline CDR1 is SGHTA and CDR2 FQGNSA. Trimming pared 0 bases from V and 2 bases from J, leaving 10 bases between. The DNA for the CDR3 is TGTGCCAGCAGCTTAGCGAATGGAGCGAACTATGGCTACACCTTC. Its protein product is CASSLANGANYGYTF.

J is TRBJ1-2 and V is TRBV10-3; D might be TRBD1 (6 bases). V dropped 2 bases and J dropped 7 bases, with 14 bases sitting between them. Looked up from germline, CDR1 is ENHRY and CDR2 is SYGVKD. The CDR3 spans 14 residues. As DNA, the CDR3 is TGTGCCATCAGTGAGGGGGACACCCACGCTGGCTACACCTTC. Translation: CAISEGDTHAGYTF.

The rearrangement links TRBV30 to TRBJ1-3, with TRBD1 matching over 9 bases. CDR3 size: 14 residues. CDR1 GTSNPN and CDR2 SVGIG come from the germline V gene (reference sequence). CDR3 sequence reads: CATTQGAKGNTIYF. The DNA for the CDR3 is TGTGCTACCACACAGGGGGCGAAGGGAAACACCATATATTTT.

V usage is TRBV7-9 and J usage is TRBJ1-5, with D perhaps matching TRBD1 (6 bases). Between the trimmed V and J ends, which lost 5 bases and 7 bases, there was a span of 15 bases. Germline V gives CDR1 SEHNR, CDR2 FQNEAQ (reference sequence). The CDR3 spans 14 residues. The CDR3 reads CASSHTGIGQPQHF. The DNA of the CDR3 is TGTGCCAGCAGCCATACAGGGATAGGACAGCCCCAGCATTTT.

The CDR3 region has the DNA TGTGCCAGCAGTTACCAGGCCTCTGGGGGCTACACCTTC. Translating it yields CASSYQASGGYTF. The V gene is TRBV6-5, the J gene TRBJ1-2; D not resolved. V lost 2 bases and J 8 bases, leaving 12 bases between the germline ends. The CDR3 consists of 13 residues. Germline-derived CDR1 and CDR2 are MNHEY and SVGAGI.

The rearrangement links TRBV4-1 to TRBJ1-6, with a possible D match to TRBD1 (5 bases). Trimming removed 3 bases at V and 10 bases at J, with 13 bases between. Germline V gene sequence: CDR1 MGHRA, CDR2 YSYEKL. CDR3 length: 14 residues. The CDR3 bases are TGCGCCAGCAGCCAGGAACAGGTGGTATCACCCCTCCACTTT. This codes for CASSQEQVVSPLHF.

The chain has TRBV10-3 and TRBJ2-1, with 8 bases identical to TRBD1. V lost 10 bases to trimming and J lost 10 bases; unmatched junction nucleotides: 15. Germline CDR1 is ENHRY and CDR2 is SYGVKD. This CDR3 has 14 residues. This CDR3 reads CATQDRVFSLEQFF. The CDR3 nucleotides are TGTGCCACGCAGGACAGGGTGTTTTCTTTAGAGCAGTTCTTC.

In this sample, this clone turned up once. The chain is built from TRBV11-2 and TRBJ1-1, with TRBD1 matching 7 bases. Germline lookup yields CDR1 SGHAT and CDR2 FQNNGV. This CDR3 has 15 amino acids. V shed 5 bases, J shed 6 bases, and the junction held 12 bases outside the gene matches. The CDR3 reads CASSQGVRGEAEAFF. As DNA, the CDR3 is TGTGCCAGCAGCCAGGGGGTGCGGGGAGAGGCTGAAGCTTTCTTT.

The chain has TRBV6-5 and TRBJ1-5; a weak D match, TRBD1 (6 bases). The CDR3 contains 15 residues. The germline V and J ends were trimmed by 6 bases and 0 bases, with 12 bases remaining between them. The germline gives CDR1 MNHEY, CDR2 SVGAGI. CDR3 region: CASRVTGDSNQPQHF. The DNA for the CDR3 is TGTGCCAGCAGGGTGACAGGAGATAGCAATCAGCCCCAGCATTTT.

The V and J genes are TRBV4-2 and TRBJ1-4; TRBD1 matches at 10 bases. V lost 0 bases and J lost 14; bases outside the gene matches: 9. The CDR3 has 15 residues. CDR1 and CDR2 from the germline V gene are LGHNA and YNFKEQ. The chain's CDR3 is CASSQDPGTGERLFF. The CDR3 nucleotides read TGTGCCAGCAGCCAAGACCCGGGGACAGGGGAGAGGCTGTTTTTT.